This TCR beta chain was documented in a study of T cells in localized non-small cell lung cancer. Profiled with immunoSEQ multiplex PCR; TCRdb holds only in-frame clones, not every one. The repertoire consists of around 23,000 clones, with just over 90% occurring once and the leading ten covering less than 8.5%. The CDR3 consists of 14 residues. V trimming: 5 bases; J trimming: 2 bases; junction bases outside the gene matches: 3. CDR1 and CDR2 (germline): SGHDT, YYEEEE. The sequence was collected from a woman aged 35-75 years with stage I lung adenocarcinoma. The sequencing here drew on peripheral blood, taken before any cancer treatment. The chain employs TRBV5-6 and TRBJ1-3, with 8 bases lining up with TRBD1. This chain's CDR3 is CASSLTGAGNTIYF. The CDR3 DNA reads TGTGCCAGCAGTCTGACAGGGGCTGGAAACACCATATATTTT.